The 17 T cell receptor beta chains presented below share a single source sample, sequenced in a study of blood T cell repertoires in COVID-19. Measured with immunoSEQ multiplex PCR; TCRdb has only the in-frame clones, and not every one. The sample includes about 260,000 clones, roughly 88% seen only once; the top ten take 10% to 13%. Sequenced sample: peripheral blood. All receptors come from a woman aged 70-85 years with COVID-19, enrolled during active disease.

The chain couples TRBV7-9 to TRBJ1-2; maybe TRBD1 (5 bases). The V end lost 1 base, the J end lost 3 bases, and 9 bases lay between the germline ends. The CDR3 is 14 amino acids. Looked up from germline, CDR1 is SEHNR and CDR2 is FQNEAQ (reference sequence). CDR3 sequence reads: CASSLGQGDYGYTF. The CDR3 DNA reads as TGTGCCAGCAGCTTAGGGCAGGGTGACTATGGCTACACCTTC.

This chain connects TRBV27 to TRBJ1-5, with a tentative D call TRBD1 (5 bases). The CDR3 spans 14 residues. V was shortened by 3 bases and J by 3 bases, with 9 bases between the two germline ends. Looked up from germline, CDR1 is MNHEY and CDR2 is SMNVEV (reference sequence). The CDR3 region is CASSFGGVNQPQHF. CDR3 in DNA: TGTGCCAGCAGTTTCGGGGGAGTCAATCAGCCCCAGCATTTT.

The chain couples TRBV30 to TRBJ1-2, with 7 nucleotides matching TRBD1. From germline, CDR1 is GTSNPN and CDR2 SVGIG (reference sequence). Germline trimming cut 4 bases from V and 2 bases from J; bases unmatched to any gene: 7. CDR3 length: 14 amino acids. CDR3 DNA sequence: TGTGCCTGGATACGTGGAGGGGGCAACTATGGCTACACCTTC. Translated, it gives CAWIRGGGNYGYTF.

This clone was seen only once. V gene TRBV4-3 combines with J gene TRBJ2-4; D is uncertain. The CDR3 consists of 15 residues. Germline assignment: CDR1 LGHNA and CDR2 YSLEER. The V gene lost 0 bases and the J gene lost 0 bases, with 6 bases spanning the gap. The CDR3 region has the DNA TGCGCCAGCAGCCAAGACTACCTAGCCAAAAACATTCAGTACTTC. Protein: CASSQDYLAKNIQYF.

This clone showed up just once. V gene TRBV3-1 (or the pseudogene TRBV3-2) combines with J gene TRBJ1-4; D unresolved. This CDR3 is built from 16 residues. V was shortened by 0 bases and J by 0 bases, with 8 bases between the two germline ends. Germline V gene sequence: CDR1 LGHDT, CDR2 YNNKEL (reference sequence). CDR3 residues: CASSQEVATTNEKLFF. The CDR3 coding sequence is TGTGCCAGCAGCCAAGAGGTTGCTACAACTAATGAAAAACTGTTTTTT.

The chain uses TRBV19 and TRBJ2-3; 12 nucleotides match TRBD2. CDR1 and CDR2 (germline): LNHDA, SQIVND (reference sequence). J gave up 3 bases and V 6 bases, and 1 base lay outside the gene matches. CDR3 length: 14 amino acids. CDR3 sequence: CASRLAGGTDTQYF. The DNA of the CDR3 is TGTGCCAGTAGACTAGCGGGAGGAACAGATACGCAGTATTTT. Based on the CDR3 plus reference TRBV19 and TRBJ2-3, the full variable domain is DGGITQSPKYLFRKEGQNVTLSCEQNLNHDAMYWYRQDPGQGLRLIYYSQIVNDFQKGDIAEGYSVSREKKESFPLTVTSAQKNPTAFYLCASRLAGGTDTQYFGPGTRLTVL.

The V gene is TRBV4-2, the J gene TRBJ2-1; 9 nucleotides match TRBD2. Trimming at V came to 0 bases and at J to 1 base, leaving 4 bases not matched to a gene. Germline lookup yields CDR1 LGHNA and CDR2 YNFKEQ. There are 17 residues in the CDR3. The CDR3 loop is CASSQDASGRSYNEQFF. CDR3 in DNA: TGTGCCAGCAGCCAAGATGCCAGCGGGAGGTCCTACAATGAGCAGTTCTTC.

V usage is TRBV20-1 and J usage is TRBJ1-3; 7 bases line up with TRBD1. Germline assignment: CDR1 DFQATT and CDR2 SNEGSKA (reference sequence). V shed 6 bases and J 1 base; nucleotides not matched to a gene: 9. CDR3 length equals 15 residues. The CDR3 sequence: CSASTGVESGNTIYF. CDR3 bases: TGCAGTGCAAGTACAGGGGTGGAATCTGGAAACACCATATATTTT.

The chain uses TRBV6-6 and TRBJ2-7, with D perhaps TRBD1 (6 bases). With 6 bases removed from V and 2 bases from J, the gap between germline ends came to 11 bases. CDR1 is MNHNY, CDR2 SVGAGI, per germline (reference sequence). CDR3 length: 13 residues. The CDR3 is CASRWTVAYEQYF. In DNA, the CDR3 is TGTGCCAGCAGATGGACAGTAGCCTACGAGCAGTACTTC.

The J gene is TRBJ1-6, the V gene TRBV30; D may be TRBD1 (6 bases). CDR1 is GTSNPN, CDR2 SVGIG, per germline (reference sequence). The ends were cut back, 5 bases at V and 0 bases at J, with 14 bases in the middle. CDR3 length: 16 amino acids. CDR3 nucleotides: TGTGCCTGGTCGAACACAGGGAGCTCCTATAATTCACCCCTCCACTTT. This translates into CAWSNTGSSYNSPLHF. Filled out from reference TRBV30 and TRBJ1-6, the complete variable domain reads SQTIHQWPATLVQPVGSPLSLECTVEGTSNPNLYWYRQAAGRGLQLLFYSVGIGQISSEVPQNLSASRPQDRQFILSSKKLLLSDSGFYLCAWSNTGSSYNSPLHFGNGTRLTVT.

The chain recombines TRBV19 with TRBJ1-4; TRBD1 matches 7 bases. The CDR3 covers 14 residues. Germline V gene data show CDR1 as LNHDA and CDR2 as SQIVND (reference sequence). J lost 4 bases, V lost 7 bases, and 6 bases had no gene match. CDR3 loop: CASKRTGVNEKLFF. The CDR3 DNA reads TGTGCCAGTAAAAGGACAGGTGTTAATGAAAAACTGTTTTTT.

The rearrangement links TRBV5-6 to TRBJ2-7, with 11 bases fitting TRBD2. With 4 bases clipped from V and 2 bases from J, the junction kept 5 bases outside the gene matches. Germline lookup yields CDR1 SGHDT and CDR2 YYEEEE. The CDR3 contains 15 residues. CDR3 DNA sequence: TGTGCCAGCAGCCCGGGACTAGCGGACGCCTACGAGCAGTACTTC. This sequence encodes CASSPGLADAYEQYF.

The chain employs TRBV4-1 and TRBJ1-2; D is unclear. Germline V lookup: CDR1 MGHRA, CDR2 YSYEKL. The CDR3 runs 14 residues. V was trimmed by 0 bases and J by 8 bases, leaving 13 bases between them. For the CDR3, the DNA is TGCGCCAGCAGCCAAGAATCGACGGGATTCGGCTACACCTTC. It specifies CASSQESTGFGYTF.

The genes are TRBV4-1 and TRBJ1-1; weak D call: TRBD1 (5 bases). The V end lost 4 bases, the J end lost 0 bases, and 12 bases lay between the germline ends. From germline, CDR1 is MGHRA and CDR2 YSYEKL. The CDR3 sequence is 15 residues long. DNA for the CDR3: TGCGCCAGCAGCCGAAGGGAGGGGATGAACACTGAAGCTTTCTTT. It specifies CASSRREGMNTEAFF.

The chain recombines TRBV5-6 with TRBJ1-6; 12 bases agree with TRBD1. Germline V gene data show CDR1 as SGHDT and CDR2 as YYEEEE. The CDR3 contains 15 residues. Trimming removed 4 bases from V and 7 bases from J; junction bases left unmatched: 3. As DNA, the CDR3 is TGTGCCAGCAGCCGGGACAGGGGGCAGAATTCACCCCTCCACTTT. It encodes CASSRDRGQNSPLHF.

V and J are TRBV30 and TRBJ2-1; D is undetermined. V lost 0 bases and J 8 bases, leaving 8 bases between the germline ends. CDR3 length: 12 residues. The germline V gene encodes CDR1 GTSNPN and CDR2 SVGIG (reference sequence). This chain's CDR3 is CAWSVNSDEQFF. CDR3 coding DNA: TGTGCCTGGAGTGTAAATAGTGATGAGCAGTTCTTC.

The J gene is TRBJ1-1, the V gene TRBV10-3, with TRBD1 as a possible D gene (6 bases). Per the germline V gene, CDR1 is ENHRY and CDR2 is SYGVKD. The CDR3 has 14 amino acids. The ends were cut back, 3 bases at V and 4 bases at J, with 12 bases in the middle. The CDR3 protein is CAISESQGRTEAFF. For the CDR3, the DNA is TGTGCCATCAGTGAATCCCAGGGGCGCACTGAAGCTTTCTTT.